The 25 T cell receptor beta chains given below trace back to one sample, sequenced in a study of shared clonotypes between healthy human individuals. Repertoires were generated with immunoSEQ multiplex PCR, while TCRdb's copy carries only in-frame clones and drops some. Altogether over 2,000,000 clones are present, just under 95% being singletons, with the ten largest covering about 1.7%. CD45RO-negative, CCR7-selected cells formed the naive CD8 fraction, which excluded terminally differentiated effector memory CD45RA+ cells. The specimen was naive CD8+ T cells from PBMCs. Receptors were obtained from a man aged 18 to 29 in good health. Some clones in this sample may be carry-over from other donors' samples.

About this clone itself: The same CDR3 is also encoded by other DNA sequences in this sample. CDR3 loop: CASSVGGVNEQFF. The CDR3 DNA reads TGTGCCAGCAGCGTCGGCGGGGTGAATGAGCAGTTCTTC. The V and J genes are TRBV9 and TRBJ2-1; perhaps TRBD2 as D (6 bases). This CDR3 spans 13 amino acids. The V gene lost 2 bases and the J gene lost 7 bases, with 10 bases spanning the gap. Germline CDR1 and CDR2: SGDLS and YYNGEE. Filled out from reference TRBV9 and TRBJ2-1, the complete variable domain reads DSGVTQTPKHLITATGQRVTLRCSPRSGDLSVYWYQQSLDQGLQFLIQYYNGEERAKGNILERFSAQQFPDLHSELNLSSLELGDSALYFCASSVGGVNEQFFGPGTRLTVL.

V usage is TRBV9 and J usage is TRBJ2-1, with D perhaps being TRBD1 or TRBD2 (5 bases each). The V gene's germline CDR1 is SGDLS and CDR2 YYNGEE. The V end lost 0 bases, the J end lost 0 bases, and 22 bases lay between the germline ends. There are 20 residues in the CDR3. CDR3 DNA sequence: TGTGCCAGCAGCGTAGTACCTGGGGGACCACCTCCGAGCTCCTACAATGAGCAGTTCTTC. This gives the protein CASSVVPGGPPPSSYNEQFF.

This clone was seen only a few times. The chain is built from TRBV5-1 and TRBJ1-1; no clear D. The CDR3 has 12 amino acids. The V end lost 8 bases, the J end lost 2 bases, and 10 bases lay between the germline ends. Germline CDR1 and CDR2: SGHRS and YFSETQ. CDR3 bases: TGCGCCAGTGTGGACGGCAACACTGAAGCTTTCTTT. The encoded protein is CASVDGNTEAFF.

The gene calls are TRBV5-4 and TRBJ1-6; D gene ambiguous. The CDR3 contains 16 residues. V was clipped by 4 bases and J by 3 bases, with 14 bases between them. Per the germline V gene, CDR1 is SGHNT and CDR2 is YYREEE (reference sequence). In DNA, the CDR3 is TGTGCCAGCAGCCTCTCCCAATCACGCTATAATTCACCCCTCCACTTT. Amino acids: CASSLSQSRYNSPLHF. Based on the CDR3 plus reference TRBV5-4 and TRBJ1-6, the full variable domain is ETGVTQSPTHLIKTRGQQVTLRCSSQSGHNTVSWYQQALGQGPQFIFQYYREEENGRGNFPPRFSGLQFPNYSSELNVNALELDDSALYLCASSLSQSRYNSPLHFGNGTRLTVT.

On this clone: The identical CDR3 is also encoded by other nucleotide sequences in the sample. The chain employs TRBV6-4 and TRBJ2-1; 9 bases line up with TRBD2. Germline CDR1 and CDR2: MRHNA and SNTAGT. The CDR3 spans 15 residues. With V trimmed by 2 bases and J by 3 bases, 2 bases remained unmatched. The CDR3 DNA reads TGTGCCAGCAGTGACGGAGCGGGAGGCTACAATGAGCAGTTCTTC. Translation gives CASSDGAGGYNEQFF.

This chain uses TRBV15 with TRBJ2-2; 9 positions match TRBD1. In germline, CDR1 is LNHNV, CDR2 YYDKDF (reference sequence). After removal of 5 bases from V and 5 bases from J, the junction contained 6 bases not matched to a gene. The CDR3 loop spans 15 amino acids. The CDR3 DNA follows: TGTGCCACCAGCCGGACAGGGGAGCGAACCGGGGAGCTGTTTTTT. Translation gives CATSRTGERTGELFF.

As regards this clone: One end of the junction fails to match germline, which may point to a read error. V and J are TRBV6-1 and TRBJ1-4; TRBD1 matches 7 bases. Germline lookup yields CDR1 MNHNS and CDR2 SASEGT. This CDR3 has 15 residues. The CDR3 DNA follows: TGTGCCAACAGTGAAGGGACAGCAAGTAATGAAAAACTGTTTTTT. It yields the protein CANSEGTASNEKLFF.

Remarks on this clone: The sample holds other DNA sequences that translate to the same CDR3. The rearrangement uses TRBV29-1 and TRBJ2-7, with 11 bases matching TRBD2. This CDR3 region has 12 residues. Trimming at V came to 5 bases and at J to 4 bases, leaving 1 base not matched to a gene. Germline values: CDR1 SQVTM, CDR2 ANQGSEA. The CDR3 bases are TGCAGCGTTCTAGCGGGAGGTTACGAGCAGTACTTC. Translating it yields CSVLAGGYEQYF.

The gene calls are TRBV4-1 and TRBJ2-7, with D hard to call. There are 14 residues in the CDR3. V lost 5 bases and J lost 4, with 15 bases in between. The germline V gene has CDR1 MGHRA and CDR2 YSYEKL. Here the CDR3 DNA reads TGCGCCAGCAGCTTTACCCCGGACGGATACGAGCAGTACTTC. It translates to CASSFTPDGYEQYF.

The V call is TRBV7-6, the J call TRBJ2-7; TRBD2 matches 10 bases. The length of the CDR3 is 13 residues. The ends lost 8 bases at V and 0 bases at J; junction bases unmatched: 1. Germline values: CDR1 SGHVS, CDR2 FNYEAQ. Here the CDR3 reads CASGTSDSYEQYF. In DNA form, the CDR3 reads TGTGCCAGCGGGACTAGCGACTCCTACGAGCAGTACTTC.

The chain uses TRBV6-5 and TRBJ2-5; TRBD2 matches 7 bases. This CDR3 spans 16 amino acids. Germline CDR1 and CDR2: MNHEY and SVGAGI. J was trimmed by 1 base and V by 0 bases; bases with no gene match: 5. The CDR3 is CASSYSSPSGQETQYF. The CDR3 nucleotides read TGTGCCAGCAGTTACTCGTCTCCTAGCGGCCAAGAGACCCAGTACTTC.

For the CDR3, the DNA is TGTGCCACGGGACAGGGCGGGCAGCCCCAGCATTTT. This sequence encodes CATGQGGQPQHF. The chain has TRBV7-6 and TRBJ1-5, with 9 bases that match TRBD1. The CDR3 length is 12 residues. From germline, CDR1 is SGHVS and CDR2 FNYEAQ. V was clipped by 10 bases and J by 7 bases; unmatched bases: 5.

V is TRBV9 and J is TRBJ2-3; TRBD1 is a possible D gene (7 bases). CDR1 is SGDLS and CDR2 is YYNGEE in the germline V gene. The V end was cut by 3 bases, the J end by 2 bases, with 19 bases between. This CDR3 region has 17 residues. The CDR3 sequence is CASSAPRGAAITDTQYF. The CDR3 DNA is TGTGCCAGCAGCGCCCCCAGGGGGGCGGCCATCACAGATACGCAGTATTTT.

The J gene is TRBJ2-1, the V gene TRBV9; TRBD2 agrees at 9 bases. Germline V gene sequence: CDR1 SGDLS, CDR2 YYNGEE. V was clipped by 0 bases and J by 8 bases; unmatched bases: 12. The CDR3 covers 17 residues. CDR3 loop: CASSVARPSGKIDEQFF. The CDR3 bases are TGTGCCAGCAGCGTAGCGAGGCCTAGCGGGAAGATCGATGAGCAGTTCTTC. Complete variable domain (other parts from reference TRBV9 and TRBJ2-1): DSGVTQTPKHLITATGQRVTLRCSPRSGDLSVYWYQQSLDQGLQFLIQYYNGEERAKGNILERFSAQQFPDLHSELNLSSLELGDSALYFCASSVARPSGKIDEQFFGPGTRLTVL.

The chain recombines TRBV10-1 with TRBJ1-5; D perhaps matches TRBD1 (6 bases). There are 13 residues in the CDR3. The germline V gene has CDR1 WNHNN and CDR2 SYGVQD (reference sequence). V was trimmed by 2 bases and J by 4 bases, leaving 6 bases between them. The CDR3 nucleotides read TGCGCCAGCAGTGAGGGGACAAATCAGCCCCAGCATTTT. Translated, it gives CASSEGTNQPQHF.

The V and J genes are TRBV9 and TRBJ1-5; no reliable D call. The CDR3 contains 15 residues. V was pared by 0 bases and J by 3 bases, with 10 bases between. Germline-derived CDR1 and CDR2 are SGDLS and YYNGEE. DNA for the CDR3: TGTGCCAGCAGCGTAGCTGAATCTGACAATCAGCCCCAGCATTTT. Protein sequence: CASSVAESDNQPQHF.

This chain connects TRBV6-5 to TRBJ1-2; D is unresolved. The CDR3 is 15 amino acids. Trimming took 0 bases from V and 7 from J, leaving 15 bases between them. Germline V gives CDR1 MNHEY, CDR2 SVGAGI. Here the CDR3 DNA reads TGTGCCAGCAGTTACTCTCCGGGGAAGGTGGCTGGCTACACCTTC. It yields the protein CASSYSPGKVAGYTF.

The rearrangement links TRBV11-2 to TRBJ1-1; D uncertain. The CDR3 runs to 16 residues. Germline CDR1 SGHAT, CDR2 FQNNGV. The V end lost 3 bases, the J end lost 2 bases, and 16 bases lay between the germline ends. CDR3 protein: CASSFFTWEINTEAFF. CDR3 nucleotides: TGTGCCAGCAGCTTCTTTACGTGGGAGATCAACACTGAAGCTTTCTTT.

The rearrangement links TRBV5-1 to TRBJ2-1, with 7 bases fitting TRBD2. CDR1 is SGHRS and CDR2 is YFSETQ in the germline V gene. The CDR3 is 13 amino acids. The V segment lost 7 bases and the J segment 9 bases; nucleotides outside the gene matches: 10. In DNA, the CDR3 is TGCGCCAGCTGGGGGGGAGTAGCCGGTGAGCAGTTCTTC. Amino acids: CASWGGVAGEQFF.

Concerning this clone: Other DNA sequences within the sample encode an identical CDR3. The chain carries TRBV9 and TRBJ2-2; D is perhaps TRBD1 (6 bases). V was clipped by 2 bases and J by 4 bases, with 6 bases between them. The germline gives CDR1 SGDLS, CDR2 YYNGEE. This CDR3 comprises 13 residues. In DNA, the CDR3 is TGTGCCAGCAGCGTGGGGGCCACCGGGGAGCTGTTTTTT. Amino acid sequence: CASSVGATGELFF.

Note on this clone: At the DNA level, this CDR3 is encoded by other sequences in the same sample as well. V is TRBV5-6 and J is TRBJ1-2; D not certain. The CDR3 has 13 amino acids. V was cut by 0 bases and J by 8 bases, with 11 bases left in between. The V gene's germline CDR1 is SGHDT and CDR2 YYEEEE. The CDR3 region has the DNA TGTGCCAGCAGCTTGGTACCGGGAGGAGGCTACACCTTC. Its protein is CASSLVPGGGYTF.

The chain joins TRBV27 to TRBJ2-7, with 8 bases identical to TRBD1. CDR1 MNHEY and CDR2 SMNVEV come from the germline V gene (reference sequence). After removal of 1 base from V and 6 bases from J, the junction contained 8 bases not matched to a gene. This CDR3 spans 15 amino acids. DNA of the CDR3: TGTGCCAGCAGTTTATATCAGACAGGGGCTCCCGAGCAGTACTTC. Translation: CASSLYQTGAPEQYF.

This chain links TRBV19 with TRBJ1-3, with TRBD1 as a possible D gene (5 bases). This CDR3 is 15 amino acids long. V dropped 6 bases and J dropped 4 bases, with 16 bases sitting between them. The germline CDR1 and CDR2 sequences are LNHDA and SQIVND (reference sequence). CDR3 bases: TGTGCCAGTAGCCCCCGGGACGGACAAGGAAACACCATATATTTT. Its translation: CASSPRDGQGNTIYF.

The chain couples TRBV28 to TRBJ2-2; 9 bases map to TRBD2. The CDR3 has 18 amino acids. Germline loops: CDR1 MDHEN, CDR2 SYDVKM. Trimming at V came to 1 base and at J to 3 bases, leaving 9 bases not matched to a gene. The CDR3 nucleotides are TGTGCCAGCAGTTTATTGAGTAGCGGGAGCCCTTACACCGGGGAGCTGTTTTTT. It translates to CASSLLSSGSPYTGELFF.

V gene TRBV21-1 combines with J gene TRBJ1-4. TRBV21-1 is flagged as a pseudogene. The CDR3 runs to 10 residues. CDR3 amino acids: CARFNEKLFF. The DNA of the CDR3 is TGTGCCAGGTTTAATGAAAAACTGTTTTTT.